This T cell receptor beta chain was recovered during a study of shared clonotypes between healthy human individuals. As for this clone: Its antigen is not identified.

A split of CD4+ cells into CD45RA+ naive and CD45RA-negative memory subsets was performed. From germline, CDR1 is SSHAT and CDR2 FNYEAQ (reference sequence). This CDR3 region has 17 residues. Trimming took off 0 bases at V and 1 base at J, with 12 bases between the two ends. Notes on the study in general: Since donors were few, the genetic and exposure-history diversity represented was limited. Clonotypes shared by all four sorted-subset donors had higher generation probabilities than non-shared clonotypes.

For sorted subsets, about 200 ng DNA per replicate equaled approximately 30,000 T cell genomes. Profiled with immunoSEQ multiplex PCR; TCRdb holds only in-frame clones, not every one. The table lists a few million clones, over 90% of them singletons, with 0.39% in the top ten. V and J are TRBV7-7 and TRBJ2-2, with D unresolved. This receptor was taken from a man aged 18-30 years in good health. Some clones in this sample may be carry-over from other donors' samples. Sequenced: naive CD4+ T cells from PBMCs. Subset described: CD45RA+ positively selected. The CDR3 here is CASSLAPSHLNTGELFF. CDR3 in DNA: TGTGCCAGCAGCTTAGCGCCATCACATTTGAACACCGGGGAGCTGTTTTTT.